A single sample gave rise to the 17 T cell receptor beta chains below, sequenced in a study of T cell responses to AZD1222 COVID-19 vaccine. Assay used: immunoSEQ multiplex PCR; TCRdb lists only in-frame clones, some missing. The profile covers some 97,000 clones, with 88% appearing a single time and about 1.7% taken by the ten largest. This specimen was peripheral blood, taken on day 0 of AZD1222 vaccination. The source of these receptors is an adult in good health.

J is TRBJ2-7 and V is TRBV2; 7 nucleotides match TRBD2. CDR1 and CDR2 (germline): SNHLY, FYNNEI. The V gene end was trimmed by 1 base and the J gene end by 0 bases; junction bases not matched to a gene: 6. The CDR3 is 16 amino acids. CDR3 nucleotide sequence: TGTGCCAGCAGTGAAGGCGGGAGCGACAGCTCCTACGAGCAGTACTTC. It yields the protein CASSEGGSDSSYEQYF.

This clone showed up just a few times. CDR3 sequence reads: CASSLRQGGNQPQHF. The CDR3 coding sequence is TGTGCCAGCAGTTTAAGACAGGGGGGGAATCAGCCCCAGCATTTT. V usage is TRBV27 and J usage is TRBJ1-5; the match to TRBD1 covers 9 bases. The CDR3 has 15 amino acids. V trimming: 2 bases; J trimming: 4 bases; junction bases outside the gene matches: 3. Germline CDR1 MNHEY, CDR2 SMNVEV (reference sequence).

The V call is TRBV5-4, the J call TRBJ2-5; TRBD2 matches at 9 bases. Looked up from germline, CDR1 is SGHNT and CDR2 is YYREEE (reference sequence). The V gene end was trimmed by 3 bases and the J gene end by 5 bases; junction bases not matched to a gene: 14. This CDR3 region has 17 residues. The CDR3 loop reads CASSSSLGLAGQETQYF. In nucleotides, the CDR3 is TGTGCCAGCAGCTCGTCGCTGGGGCTAGCGGGGCAGGAGACCCAGTACTTC.

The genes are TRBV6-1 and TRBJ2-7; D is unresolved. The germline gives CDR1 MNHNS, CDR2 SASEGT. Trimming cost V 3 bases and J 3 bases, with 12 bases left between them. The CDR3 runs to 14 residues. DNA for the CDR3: TGTGCCAGCAGTGAGCAGGTCCGTCTCTACGAGCAGTACTTC. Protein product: CASSEQVRLYEQYF.

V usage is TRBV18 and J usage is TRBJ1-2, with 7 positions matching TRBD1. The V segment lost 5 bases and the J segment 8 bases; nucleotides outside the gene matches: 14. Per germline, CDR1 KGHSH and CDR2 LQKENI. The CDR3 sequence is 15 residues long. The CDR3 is CASSSSDRVEAGYTF. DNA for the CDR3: TGTGCCAGCTCATCGTCCGACAGGGTAGAGGCGGGCTACACCTTC.

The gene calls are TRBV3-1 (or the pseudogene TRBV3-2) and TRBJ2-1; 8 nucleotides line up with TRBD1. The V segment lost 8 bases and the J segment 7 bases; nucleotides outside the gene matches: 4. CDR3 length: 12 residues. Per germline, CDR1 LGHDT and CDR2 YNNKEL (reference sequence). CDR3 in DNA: TGTGCCAGCCGATACAGGGGGAATGAGCAGTTCTTC. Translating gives CASRYRGNEQFF.

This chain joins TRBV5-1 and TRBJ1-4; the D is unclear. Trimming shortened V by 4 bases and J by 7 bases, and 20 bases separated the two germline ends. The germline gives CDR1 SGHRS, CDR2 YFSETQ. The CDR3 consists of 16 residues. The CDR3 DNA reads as TGCGCCAGCAGCCTGATGGACCCTCAGGCGGGTGAAAAACTGTTTTTT. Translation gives CASSLMDPQAGEKLFF.

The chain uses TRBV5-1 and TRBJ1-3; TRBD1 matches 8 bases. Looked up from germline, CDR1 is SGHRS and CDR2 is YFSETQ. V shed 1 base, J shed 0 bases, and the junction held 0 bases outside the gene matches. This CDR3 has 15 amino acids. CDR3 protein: CASSLTGGSGNTIYF. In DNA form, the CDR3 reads TGCGCCAGCAGCTTGACAGGGGGCTCTGGAAACACCATATATTTT.

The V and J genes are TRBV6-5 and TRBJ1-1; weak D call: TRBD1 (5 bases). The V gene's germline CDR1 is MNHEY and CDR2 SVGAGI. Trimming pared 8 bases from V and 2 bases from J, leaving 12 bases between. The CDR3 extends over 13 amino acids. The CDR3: CASLMGVNTEAFF. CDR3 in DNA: TGTGCCAGCCTAATGGGGGTTAACACTGAAGCTTTCTTT.

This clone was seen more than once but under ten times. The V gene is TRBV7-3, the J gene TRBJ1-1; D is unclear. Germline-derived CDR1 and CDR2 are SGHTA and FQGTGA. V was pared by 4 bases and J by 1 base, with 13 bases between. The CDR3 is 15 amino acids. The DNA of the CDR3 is TGTGCCAGCAGCTCCGACCTCGACGGGAACACTGAAGCTTTCTTT. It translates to CASSSDLDGNTEAFF.

CDR3 nucleotides: TGTGCCAGCAGCTCTGGGACAGGGTTGGGAGAGACCCAGTACTTC. Its protein product is CASSSGTGLGETQYF. V gene TRBV7-3 combines with J gene TRBJ2-5, with 9 nucleotides matching TRBD1. The ends lost 4 bases at V and 4 bases at J; junction bases unmatched: 7. The CDR3 is made up of 15 amino acids. Germline V gene lookup returns CDR1 SGHTA and CDR2 FQGTGA.

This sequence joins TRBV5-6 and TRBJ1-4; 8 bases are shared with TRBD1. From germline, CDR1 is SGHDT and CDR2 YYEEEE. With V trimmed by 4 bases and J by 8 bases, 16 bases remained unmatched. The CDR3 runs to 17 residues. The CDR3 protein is CASSTLNGQGLKEKLFF. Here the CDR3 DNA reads TGTGCCAGCAGCACTCTAAACGGACAGGGACTAAAGGAAAAACTGTTTTTT. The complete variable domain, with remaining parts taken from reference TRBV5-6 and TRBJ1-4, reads DAGVTQSPTHLIKTRGQQVTLRCSPKSGHDTVSWYQQALGQGPQFIFQYYEEEERQRGNFPDRFSGHQFPNYSSELNVNALLLGDSALYLCASSTLNGQGLKEKLFFGSGTQLSVL.

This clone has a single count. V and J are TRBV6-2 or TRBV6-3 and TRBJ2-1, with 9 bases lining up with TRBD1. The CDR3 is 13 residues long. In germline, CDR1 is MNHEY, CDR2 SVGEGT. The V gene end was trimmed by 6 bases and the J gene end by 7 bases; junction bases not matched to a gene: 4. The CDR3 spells CASSHDRGNEQFF. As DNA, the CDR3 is TGTGCCAGCAGCCATGACAGGGGGAATGAGCAGTTCTTC.

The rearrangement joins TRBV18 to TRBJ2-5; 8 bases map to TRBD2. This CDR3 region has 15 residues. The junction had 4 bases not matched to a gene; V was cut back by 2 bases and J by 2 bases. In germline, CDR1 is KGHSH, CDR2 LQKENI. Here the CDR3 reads CASSPGTRTQETQYF. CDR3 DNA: TGTGCCAGCTCACCAGGGACTAGAACACAAGAGACCCAGTACTTC.

CDR3 sequence: CASSLWDEQFF. DNA for the CDR3: TGTGCCAGCAGCTTATGGGATGAGCAGTTCTTC. The chain combines TRBV13 with TRBJ2-1; unclear D gene. The CDR3 length is 11 residues. V dropped 2 bases and J dropped 8 bases, with 4 bases sitting between them. Per the germline V gene, CDR1 is PRHDT and CDR2 is FYEKMQ (reference sequence).

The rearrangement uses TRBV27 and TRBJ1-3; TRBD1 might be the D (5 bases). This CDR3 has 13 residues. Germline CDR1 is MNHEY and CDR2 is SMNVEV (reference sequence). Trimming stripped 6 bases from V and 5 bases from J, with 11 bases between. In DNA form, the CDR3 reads TGTGCCAGCAGCCGGGGACTAAGAAACACCATATATTTT. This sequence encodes CASSRGLRNTIYF.

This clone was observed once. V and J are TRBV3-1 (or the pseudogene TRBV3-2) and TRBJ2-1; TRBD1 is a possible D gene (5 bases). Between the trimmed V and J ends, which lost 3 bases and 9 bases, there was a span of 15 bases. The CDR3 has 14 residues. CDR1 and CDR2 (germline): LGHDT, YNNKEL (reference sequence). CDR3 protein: CASSHPDIRGEQFF. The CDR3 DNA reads TGTGCCAGCAGCCACCCGGACATTAGGGGTGAGCAGTTCTTC.